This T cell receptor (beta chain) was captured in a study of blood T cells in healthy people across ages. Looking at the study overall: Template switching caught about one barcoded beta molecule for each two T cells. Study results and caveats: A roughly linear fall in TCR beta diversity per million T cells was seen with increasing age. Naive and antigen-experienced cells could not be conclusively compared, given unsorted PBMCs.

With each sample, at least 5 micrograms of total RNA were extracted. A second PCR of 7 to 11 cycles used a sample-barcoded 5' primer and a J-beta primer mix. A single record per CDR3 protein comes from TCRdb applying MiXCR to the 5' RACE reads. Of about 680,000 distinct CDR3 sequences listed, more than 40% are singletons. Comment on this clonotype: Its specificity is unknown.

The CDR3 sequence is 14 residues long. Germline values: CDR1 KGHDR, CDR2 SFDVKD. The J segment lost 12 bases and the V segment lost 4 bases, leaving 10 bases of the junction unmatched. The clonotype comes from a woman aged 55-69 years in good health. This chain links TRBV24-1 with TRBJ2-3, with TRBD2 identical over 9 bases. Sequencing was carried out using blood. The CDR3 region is CATSEVLAGDIQYF. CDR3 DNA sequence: TGTGCCACCAGTGAAGTACTAGCGGGCGACATCCAGTATTTT.